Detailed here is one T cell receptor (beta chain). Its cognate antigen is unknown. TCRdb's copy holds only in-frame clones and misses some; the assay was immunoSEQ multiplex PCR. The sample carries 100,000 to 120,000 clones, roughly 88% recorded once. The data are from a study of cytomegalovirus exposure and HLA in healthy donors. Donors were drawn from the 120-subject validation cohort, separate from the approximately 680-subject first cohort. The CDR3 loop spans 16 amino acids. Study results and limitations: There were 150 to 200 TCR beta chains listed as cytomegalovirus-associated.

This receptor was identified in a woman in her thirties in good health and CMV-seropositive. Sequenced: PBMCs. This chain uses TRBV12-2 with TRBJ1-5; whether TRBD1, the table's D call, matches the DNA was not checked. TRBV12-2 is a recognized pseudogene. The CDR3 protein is CASRFHPGTRNQPQHF. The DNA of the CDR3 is TGTGCAAGTCGCTTCCATCCCGGGACACGAAATCAGCCCCAGCATTTT.